This T cell receptor (beta chain) was obtained from a study of beta chain features in type 1 diabetes (dated by TCRdb to the late 2010s). A note on the overall study: Patients and healthy donors did not differ in mean age, gender distribution, total cell number or subset yield. A total of roughly 100 million sorted cells were examined across all samples, and RNA yield correlated strongly with the number of cells per subset. In the study, TCRB repertoires of sorted circulating CD4+ T cell subsets from recently diagnosed type 1 diabetes patients were compared with those of matched healthy donors. Regulatory and stem cell-like memory subsets were isolated from only 8 patients and roughly 8 healthy donors, whereas naive and central memory subsets came from all 30 or so donors. Study-level results and caveats: Shorter templates might be favored by PCR, yet because patient and control samples were amplified and corrected together, any such skew would affect both groups equally. Only small numbers of individuals were included in the HLA sub-analyses, which left unresolved whether HLA type had any influence on TCRB rearrangement. Because cDNA was sequenced instead of genomic DNA, highly expressing activated cells could be over-represented, though the groups showed no difference in activation or CD3 levels. Naive, central memory and regulatory TCRB repertoires appeared to be more alike among patients than among healthy donors. Type 1 diabetes patients showed a moderate but significant shortening of TCRB CDR3 length in all four CD4+ subsets. At VDJ recombination sites, type 1 diabetes patients had fewer insertions and more deleted nucleotides, which implies abnormalities in thymic rearrangement.

This clone has more than one count but fewer than ten. Its antigen specificity is not known. Base quality data are lacking; no much larger clone is found one base away. Each donor gave one peripheral blood draw, averaging approximately 120 mL, which was collected into heparinised tubes. Using a panel that included CD45RO, CCR7, CD25, CD127, CD95 and CD27, naive, central memory, regulatory and stem cell-like memory CD4+ T cells were sorted on a BD FACSAria II. A purity above 98% was achieved for all sorted populations. PBMCs were separated immediately by Lymphoprep density gradient centrifugation and were stained directly, without being cultured. Samples were stained and sorted in pairs, with one healthy donor and one patient per experiment, so that batch effects were minimized. The entire isolated RNA was reverse transcribed using the High Capacity cDNA Reverse Transcription Kit, and thus expressed TCRB transcripts were sequenced. Deep immunoSEQ sequencing was performed on naive, central memory and regulatory T cell samples, with an average of about 3.6 million total reads per sample. After sorted cells were lysed in RLT buffer, RNA was extracted with DNase-treated RNeasy Micro or Mini kits, with the choice depending on cell number. Each cell subset was processed separately to prevent cross-contamination, with patient and healthy donor samples processed together. The immunoSEQ multiplex PCR was used to amplify TCRB sequences from cDNA, yielding 87-bp fragments that span the CDR3 region. The amplicons were sequenced using the Illumina HiSeq platform. The study's own analysis went as follows. Synthetic template baselines were used to correct PCR bias computationally, reads within Hamming distance 2 were collapsed, and singletons that could not be merged were discarded. Reads were aligned to IMGT to assign V, D and J genes, CDR3 length, and insertions or deletions at six rearrangement sites. Within each subset, clonotype counts were normalized to sorted cell number, and only after that were true diversity and Gini coefficients computed with the tcR R package. The overlap coefficient, calculated on TCRB nucleotide sequences, was used to quantify repertoire sharing. Here the immuneACCESS table is served through TCRdb, limited to in-frame sequences with V and J called. Missing clones are a known gap in these copies; in checked studies unresolved V genes cover under half, and the rest lacks a known reason. For V, J and clone size, that table is used; D and trimming come from the DNA. The sample table holds 120,000 to 150,000 clones, of which 6.9% were seen once. The ten biggest clones cover approximately 1.4% of the sample.

In the germline V gene (reference sequence), CDR1 corresponds to MNHEY and CDR2 to SMNVEV. There are 15 amino acids in the CDR3, from cysteine to phenylalanine inclusive. Here the CDR3 DNA is all that survives: 45 bases in frame from base 1. V and J are truncated by 3 bases and 1 base respectively, leaving an intervening sequence of 12 bases. The sample comprised central memory CD4+ T cells from blood. The TCR comes from a woman aged 25 to 39 in good health. The rearrangement combines TRBV27 with TRBJ1-1; possibly the D gene is TRBD1, per 6 matching bases. This receptor carries the CDR3 CASSFTGSWNTEAFF. Here is the DNA: TGTGCCAGCAGTTTTACAGGGTCATGGAACACTGAAGCTTTCTTT.